These 29 T cell receptor beta chains came from one sample sequenced in a study of shared T cell receptors in the human thymus. Profiled with immunoSEQ multiplex PCR; TCRdb holds only in-frame clones, not every one. In the table there are over 650,000 clones, 70% to 90% of which are singletons. Separately, the same data were catalogued under a study of human thymus T cells.

The sequenced sample was thymocytes. These receptors were obtained from a boy in the first two years of life with a congenital heart defect.

In DNA form, the CDR3 reads TGCGCCAGCAGGAAGACAGGATCAGCTAACTATGGCTACACCTTC. It translates to CASRKTGSANYGYTF. The chain links TRBV5-1 to TRBJ1-2; D is perhaps TRBD1 (6 bases). This CDR3 contains 15 residues. Trimming took 5 bases from V and 0 from J, leaving 14 bases between them. Germline CDR1 and CDR2: SGHRS and YFSETQ.

This clone was found a few times. The rearrangement links TRBV10-3 to TRBJ2-2; TRBD1 aligns across 8 bases. CDR1 is ENHRY and CDR2 is SYGVKD in the germline V gene. The CDR3 length is 16 residues. Trimming removed 4 bases from V and 3 bases from J; junction bases left unmatched: 7. CDR3 DNA sequence: TGTGCCATCAGTGGGCCCGGGACAGGAGACACCGGGGAGCTGTTTTTT. Protein: CAISGPGTGDTGELFF.

V is TRBV12-5 and J is TRBJ1-2; a possible D gene is TRBD1 (5 bases). The V end lost 7 bases, the J end lost 0 bases, and 21 bases lay between the germline ends. Germline V gene sequence: CDR1 LGHNT, CDR2 FRNRAP. The CDR3 has 17 residues. CDR3 sequence: CASDPSGEGESNYGYTF. The CDR3 bases are TGTGCTAGTGATCCGTCGGGGGAGGGAGAATCTAACTATGGCTACACCTTC. The full variable domain, in which reference TRBV12-5 and TRBJ1-2 provide the parts outside the CDR3, is DARVTQTPRHKVTEMGQEVTMRCQPILGHNTVFWYRQTMMQGLELLAYFRNRAPLDDSGMPKDRFSAEMPDATLATLKIQPSEPRDSAVYFCASDPSGEGESNYGYTFGSGTRLTVV.

For the CDR3, the DNA is TGTGCCAGCAGCCAAGATCTCCGCCTAGAAAACACCGGGGAGCTGTTTTTT. Translating gives CASSQDLRLENTGELFF. The chain couples TRBV4-2 to TRBJ2-2, with D unresolved. Germline assignment: CDR1 LGHNA and CDR2 YNFKEQ. The CDR3 totals 17 residues. Between the trimmed V and J ends, which lost 0 bases and 2 bases, there was a span of 13 bases.

The V and J genes are TRBV5-8 and TRBJ1-2; 9 nucleotides match TRBD1. CDR3 size: 14 residues. Losses at the gene ends were 2 bases for V and 7 bases for J; bases not matched to a gene: 6. Germline V gives CDR1 SGHTS, CDR2 YDEGEE. The CDR3, as DNA: TGTGCCAGCAGCTTACGGACAGGGGAGGGTGGCTACACCTTC. Translation: CASSLRTGEGGYTF. Combining the CDR3 with reference TRBV5-8 and TRBJ1-2 gives the whole variable domain EAGVTQSPTHLIKTRGQQATLRCSPISGHTSVYWYQQALGLGLQFLLWYDEGEERNRGNFPPRFSGRQFPNYSSELNVNALELEDSALYLCASSLRTGEGGYTFGSGTRLTVV.

J is TRBJ1-2 and V is TRBV15, with 8 nucleotides matching TRBD1. V lost 6 bases, J lost 12 bases, and 15 bases stayed unmatched. Germline lookup yields CDR1 LNHNV and CDR2 YYDKDF (reference sequence). The CDR3 runs to 14 residues. The CDR3, as DNA: TGTGCCACCAGGGGGACAGGTCCGATTTCGGGAAACACCTTC. Encoded protein: CATRGTGPISGNTF.

The chain carries TRBV6-5 and TRBJ1-4, with 9 bases identical to TRBD1. Per germline, CDR1 MNHEY and CDR2 SVGAGI. Trimming at V came to 2 bases and at J to 12 bases, leaving 13 bases not matched to a gene. The CDR3 covers 16 residues. The DNA of the CDR3 is TGTGCCAGCAGTTACCACAGGGGGCAGGACCTCGTGGAACTGTTTTTT. It encodes CASSYHRGQDLVELFF.

The chain is built from TRBV6-1 and TRBJ2-5; tentative D call: TRBD1 (5 bases). Per the germline V gene, CDR1 is MNHNS and CDR2 is SASEGT. This CDR3 is 16 amino acids long. Trimming pared 4 bases from V and 2 bases from J, leaving 17 bases between. The DNA for the CDR3 is TGTGCCAGCAGTGGAGGACAAAGCAAAGGACAAGAGACCCAGTACTTC. Encoded protein: CASSGGQSKGQETQYF.

The chain carries TRBV28 and TRBJ1-5, with 11 bases that match TRBD1. The trim removed 7 bases at V and 0 bases at J, leaving 5 bases unmatched. CDR3 length: 16 residues. CDR1 MDHEN and CDR2 SYDVKM come from the germline V gene. CDR3 sequence: CASKGTGGNSNQPQHF. The DNA for the CDR3 is TGTGCCAGCAAAGGGACAGGGGGTAATAGCAATCAGCCCCAGCATTTT. The full variable domain, its missing parts supplied by reference TRBV28 and TRBJ1-5, is DVKVTQSSRYLVKRTGEKVFLECVQDMDHENMFWYRQDPGLGLRLIYFSYDVKMKEKGDIPEGYSVSREKKERFSLILESASTNQTSMYLCASKGTGGNSNQPQHFGDGTRLSIL.

The CDR3 here is CASSQEGQIEPAAQYF. DNA for the CDR3: TGCGCCAGCAGCCAAGAGGGACAGATTGAGCCCGCGGCCCAGTACTTC. This sequence joins TRBV4-3 and TRBJ2-5; 7 nucleotides line up with TRBD1. After removal of 0 bases from V and 9 bases from J, the junction contained 13 bases not matched to a gene. Looked up from germline, CDR1 is LGHNA and CDR2 is YSLEER. This CDR3 region has 16 residues.

The chain carries TRBV28 and TRBJ2-2, with 15 bases aligning to TRBD2. Germline CDR1 and CDR2: MDHEN and SYDVKM. This CDR3 has 22 residues. Trimming removed 6 bases from V and 3 bases from J; junction bases left unmatched: 20. In nucleotides, the CDR3 is TGTGCCAGCAGCTCCCCGCCCATTAGGACTAGCGGGGGGGCCCGGGACACCGGGGAGCTGTTTTTT. Translated, it gives CASSSPPIRTSGGARDTGELFF.

The J gene is TRBJ1-5, the V gene TRBV30; 8 nucleotides line up with TRBD1. The CDR3 has 13 amino acids. Germline V gene data show CDR1 as GTSNPN and CDR2 as SVGIG (reference sequence). The V segment lost 7 bases and the J segment 4 bases; nucleotides outside the gene matches: 6. CDR3 nucleotides: TGTGCCTACCCGGACAGGGTGAATCAGCCCCAGCATTTT. Translation gives CAYPDRVNQPQHF.

CDR3 DNA sequence: TGTGCCATCAGCCCCTTAGGGGATCAGCCCCAGCATTTT. It translates to CAISPLGDQPQHF. The rearrangement uses TRBV10-3 and TRBJ1-5; D perhaps matches TRBD1 (5 bases). The germline V gene has CDR1 ENHRY and CDR2 SYGVKD. The CDR3 runs 13 residues. Between the trimmed V and J ends, which lost 6 bases and 5 bases, there was a span of 11 bases.

The chain has TRBV28 and TRBJ2-1, with 7 nucleotides matching TRBD1. This CDR3 contains 15 residues. V was clipped by 6 bases and J by 3 bases; unmatched bases: 8. The germline V gene has CDR1 MDHEN and CDR2 SYDVKM. The CDR3 is CASSKPRTGYNEQFF. The CDR3 DNA sequence: TGTGCCAGCAGCAAGCCTAGGACAGGCTACAATGAGCAGTTCTTC.

This clone was detected only once. The gene calls are TRBV6-5 and TRBJ2-7, with TRBD2 as a possible D gene (7 bases). V lost 6 bases, J lost 2 bases, and 14 bases lay in between. The CDR3 runs to 14 residues. CDR1 and CDR2 from the germline V gene are MNHEY and SVGAGI. The chain's CDR3 is CASRLGGGAYEQYF. The CDR3, as DNA: TGTGCCAGCAGATTAGGGGGAGGGGCCTACGAGCAGTACTTC.

This clone was seen only a few times. The chain recombines TRBV7-6 with TRBJ1-3; D is unclear. CDR1 SGHVS and CDR2 FNYEAQ come from the germline V gene. This CDR3 spans 14 amino acids. The germline V and J ends were trimmed by 2 bases and 4 bases, with 9 bases remaining between them. The CDR3 bases are TGTGCCAGCAGCTTAAGGAGTTTCGGAAACACCATATATTTT. Protein: CASSLRSFGNTIYF. Full variable domain (remainder filled in from reference TRBV7-6 and TRBJ1-3): GAGVSQSPRYKVTKRGQDVALRCDPISGHVSLYWYRQALGQGPEFLTYFNYEAQQDKSGLPNDRFSAERPEGSISTLTIQRTEQRDSAMYRCASSLRSFGNTIYFGEGSWLTVV.

V and J are TRBV19 and TRBJ1-1, with 7 bases aligning to TRBD1. V lost 5 bases to trimming and J lost 3 bases; unmatched junction nucleotides: 12. The CDR3 contains 16 residues. The germline CDR1 and CDR2 sequences are LNHDA and SQIVND (reference sequence). In DNA, the CDR3 is TGTGCCAGTAGTGTTGGGACAGTCAGGATATACACTGAAGCTTTCTTT. This codes for CASSVGTVRIYTEAFF.

The V and J genes are TRBV4-3 and TRBJ1-6; 10 nucleotides agree with TRBD1. The germline V gene has CDR1 LGHNA and CDR2 YSLEER. Unmatched junction bases numbered 5, after V lost 1 base and J lost 5 bases. CDR3 size: 17 residues. Written as DNA, the CDR3 is TGCGCCAGCAGCCAAGGGGACAGGGGAAGGGATAATTCACCCCTCCACTTT. Protein product: CASSQGDRGRDNSPLHF.

This rearrangement joins TRBV19 to TRBJ2-7, with TRBD2 identical over 8 bases. Germline CDR1 is LNHDA and CDR2 is SQIVND (reference sequence). V shed 4 bases, J shed 2 bases, and the junction held 13 bases outside the gene matches. The CDR3 has 17 residues. The CDR3: CASSTVGSSGPTYEQYF. The CDR3 DNA follows: TGTGCCAGTAGTACCGTCGGTTCTAGCGGGCCGACCTACGAGCAGTACTTC.

V usage is TRBV14 and J usage is TRBJ2-1; TRBD2 might be the D (6 bases). Trimming removed 0 bases at V and 6 bases at J, with 18 bases between. This CDR3 is 17 amino acids long. Germline CDR1 reads SGHDN; CDR2 reads FVKESK. The DNA of the CDR3 is TGTGCCAGCAGCCAAGAGCCCGGGAGAGGGACTTTCAATGAGCAGTTCTTC. Amino acids: CASSQEPGRGTFNEQFF.

The chain combines TRBV4-3 with TRBJ1-2; 9 bases map to TRBD1. Germline lookup yields CDR1 LGHNA and CDR2 YSLEER. V lost 1 base and J lost 4; bases outside the gene matches: 19. CDR3 length: 20 amino acids. The CDR3 DNA reads TGCGCCAGCAGCCAAGGCTACAGGACAGGGGACGGAAAAGGTCCCTATGGCTACACCTTC. Protein product: CASSQGYRTGDGKGPYGYTF.

The chain links TRBV4-1 to TRBJ1-1, with a weak D call TRBD1 (5 bases). V gave up 4 bases and J gave up 12 bases, with 18 bases separating them. The CDR3 totals 13 residues. Germline CDR1 MGHRA, CDR2 YSYEKL. The CDR3 sequence: CASSPRTKRETFF. The CDR3 nucleotides are TGCGCCAGCAGCCCCCGGACAAAAAGAGAAACTTTCTTT.

This sequence joins TRBV6-6 and TRBJ1-1; tentative D call: TRBD1 (5 bases). Germline CDR1 MNHNY, CDR2 SVGAGI (reference sequence). The CDR3 runs to 11 residues. The V and J ends lost 6 bases and 8 bases respectively, with 10 bases between them. In DNA form, the CDR3 reads TGTGCCAGCAGGTCAGGGAAAGAAGCTTTCTTT. It specifies CASRSGKEAFF.

The CDR3 loop is CASSGYWTRIFAGELFF. Written as DNA, the CDR3 is TGTGCCAGCAGTGGCTACTGGACTAGGATCTTCGCCGGGGAGCTGTTTTTT. The chain couples TRBV28 to TRBJ2-2; TRBD2 aligns across 7 bases. The V gene's germline CDR1 is MDHEN and CDR2 SYDVKM. The ends lost 5 bases at V and 6 bases at J; junction bases unmatched: 15. The CDR3 consists of 17 residues.

J is TRBJ2-3 and V is TRBV27; the D gene is possibly TRBD2 (6 bases). The V gene's germline CDR1 is MNHEY and CDR2 SMNVEV (reference sequence). This CDR3 has 13 amino acids. V lost 6 bases to trimming and J lost 3 bases, with 10 bases between them. In nucleotides, the CDR3 is TGTGCCAGCAGGGGAGGCAGAACAGATACGCAGTATTTT. It yields the protein CASRGGRTDTQYF.

The genes are TRBV27 and TRBJ2-3; perhaps TRBD2 as D (5 bases). This CDR3 region has 13 residues. V dropped 4 bases and J dropped 4 bases, with 9 bases sitting between them. CDR1 is MNHEY and CDR2 is SMNVEV in the germline V gene (reference sequence). CDR3 coding DNA: TGTGCCAGCAGTTACCCCGGGGCAGATACGCAGTATTTT. This translates into CASSYPGADTQYF.

In its sample, this clone was seen once. The V gene is TRBV29-1, the J gene TRBJ2-1; D might be TRBD1 (6 bases). CDR3 size: 11 residues. Trimming cost V 6 bases and J 7 bases, with 10 bases left between them. Germline CDR1 is SQVTM and CDR2 is ANQGSEA. The CDR3 is CSVYRANEQFF. In DNA form, the CDR3 reads TGCAGCGTCTACAGGGCGAATGAGCAGTTCTTC.

V and J are TRBV11-2 and TRBJ2-5, with D possibly TRBD2 on 6 matching bases. Germline assignment: CDR1 SGHAT and CDR2 FQNNGV. Trimming shortened V by 4 bases and J by 1 base, and 16 bases separated the two germline ends. This CDR3 contains 16 residues. This CDR3 is CASSYTAAGGQETQYF. The CDR3 coding sequence is TGTGCCAGCAGCTACACTGCCGCCGGGGGCCAAGAGACCCAGTACTTC. The full variable domain, in which reference TRBV11-2 and TRBJ2-5 provide the parts outside the CDR3, is EAGVAQSPRYKIIEKRQSVAFWCNPISGHATLYWYQQILGQGPKLLIQFQNNGVVDDSQLPKDRFSAERLKGVDSTLKIQPAKLEDSAVYLCASSYTAAGGQETQYFGPGTRLLVL.

V and J are TRBV6-1 and TRBJ2-1; 9 bases are shared with TRBD1. V was clipped by 4 bases and J by 5 bases; unmatched bases: 12. CDR1 is MNHNS and CDR2 is SASEGT in the germline V gene. The CDR3 sequence is 17 residues long. The CDR3 bases are TGTGCCAGCAGTGGGGGACAGGGTCATAATCCACACAATGAGCAGTTCTTC. Translation: CASSGGQGHNPHNEQFF.